The 26 T cell receptor beta chains reported below all come from one sample, sequenced in a study of technical replicates of blood from several donors. The assay was immunoSEQ multiplex PCR, and TCRdb's table has in-frame clones only and misses some. The sample holds approximately 73,000 clones, nearly 95% seen once. Sequences were obtained from T cells isolated from PBMCs. The receptors were sampled from a human donor in good health.

V usage is TRBV7-2 and J usage is TRBJ1-5; D uncertain. There are 14 residues in the CDR3. In germline, CDR1 is SGHTA, CDR2 FQGNSA. The V and J ends lost 3 bases and 1 base respectively, with 7 bases between them. In nucleotides, the CDR3 is TGTGCCAGCAGCTTCTCCGGGAGCAATCAGCCCCAGCATTTT. Protein product: CASSFSGSNQPQHF.

The chain uses TRBV29-1 and TRBJ2-3; tentatively, D is TRBD1 (6 bases). This CDR3 region has 13 residues. The germline CDR1 and CDR2 sequences are SQVTM and ANQGSEA. Between the trimmed V and J ends, which lost 7 bases and 1 base, there was a span of 12 bases. The DNA for the CDR3 is TGCAGCGCCAACGACAGGCGCACAGATACGCAGTATTTT. Protein sequence: CSANDRRTDTQYF.

V usage is TRBV14 and J usage is TRBJ1-2, with D unclear. The CDR3 has 14 amino acids. Germline CDR1 and CDR2: SGHDN and FVKESK. The V end lost 0 bases, the J end lost 8 bases, and 13 bases lay between the germline ends. In nucleotides, the CDR3 is TGTGCCAGCAGCCAAGATCCCTTCCTATCCGGCTACACCTTC. Its protein product is CASSQDPFLSGYTF.

The chain recombines TRBV27 with TRBJ2-7; 8 bases are a match to TRBD2. V lost 5 bases, J lost 2 bases, and 5 bases stayed unmatched. The CDR3 runs 14 residues. CDR1 is MNHEY and CDR2 is SMNVEV in the germline V gene (reference sequence). The CDR3 loop is CASSLSGATYEQYF. CDR3 DNA: TGTGCCAGCAGTCTTAGCGGGGCAACCTACGAGCAGTACTTC.

This chain links TRBV5-1 with TRBJ1-4; the match to TRBD1 covers 7 bases. V shed 4 bases and J 0 bases; nucleotides not matched to a gene: 3. Germline V CDR1 and CDR2: SGHRS, YFSETQ. CDR3 length equals 15 residues. The CDR3 region is CASSDRESTNEKLFF. The CDR3 DNA reads as TGCGCCAGCAGCGACAGGGAATCAACTAATGAAAAACTGTTTTTT.

The V gene is TRBV6-1, the J gene TRBJ2-1, with D hard to call. This CDR3 region has 13 residues. Germline CDR1 and CDR2: MNHNS and SASEGT. Trimming left V 1 base short and J 7 bases short, with 8 bases between. As DNA, the CDR3 is TGTGCCAGCAGTGAAGGGCCCAGGAATGAGCAGTTCTTC. Translation gives CASSEGPRNEQFF.

The J gene is TRBJ2-1, the V gene TRBV5-1; TRBD2 agrees at 11 bases. Germline assignment: CDR1 SGHRS and CDR2 YFSETQ. CDR3 length: 20 amino acids. Losses at the gene ends were 0 bases for V and 6 bases for J; bases not matched to a gene: 17. The CDR3 spells CASSLALFSGRDYTSNEQFF. In DNA form, the CDR3 reads TGCGCCAGCAGCTTGGCTTTATTTAGCGGGAGGGACTATACTAGCAATGAGCAGTTCTTC.

V is TRBV7-2 and J is TRBJ1-1; no clear D gene. This CDR3 has 14 residues. Germline V CDR1 and CDR2: SGHTA, FQGNSA. V was trimmed by 2 bases and J by 4 bases, leaving 11 bases between them. In nucleotides, the CDR3 is TGTGCCAGCAGCTTACCTTCCGCGGGCACTGAAGCTTTCTTT. Residues: CASSLPSAGTEAFF.

This sequence joins TRBV9 and TRBJ2-1, with TRBD2 matching over 9 bases. This CDR3 comprises 13 residues. After removal of 3 bases from V and 9 bases from J, the junction contained 4 bases not matched to a gene. Germline loops: CDR1 SGDLS, CDR2 YYNGEE. The CDR3 loop reads CASSGGTSSEQFF. The CDR3 DNA follows: TGTGCCAGCAGCGGCGGGACTAGCAGTGAGCAGTTCTTC.

V and J are TRBV28 and TRBJ2-1, with 10 bases lining up with TRBD2. Per germline, CDR1 MDHEN and CDR2 SYDVKM. The J segment lost 8 bases and the V segment lost 4 bases, leaving 5 bases of the junction unmatched. There are 14 residues in the CDR3. The CDR3 region has the DNA TGTGCCAGCAGTTCCCTAGCGGGAGTACATGAGCAGTTCTTC. Residues: CASSSLAGVHEQFF.

The chain links TRBV27 to TRBJ2-1; D is perhaps TRBD2 (5 bases). V dropped 3 bases and J dropped 0 bases, with 6 bases sitting between them. The CDR3 extends over 14 amino acids. Germline loops: CDR1 MNHEY, CDR2 SMNVEV (reference sequence). CDR3 protein: CASSFGSSYNEQFF. The DNA for the CDR3 is TGTGCCAGCAGTTTTGGGAGCTCCTACAATGAGCAGTTCTTC.

The V and J genes are TRBV13 and TRBJ2-3, with TRBD1 identical over 9 bases. CDR1 is PRHDT and CDR2 is FYEKMQ in the germline V gene (reference sequence). J lost 2 bases, V lost 4 bases, and 10 bases had no gene match. The CDR3 has 17 amino acids. The CDR3: CASSSIATGGVTDTQYF. The CDR3 DNA follows: TGTGCCAGCAGCTCGATCGCGACAGGGGGTGTCACAGATACGCAGTATTTT.

The V gene is TRBV18, the J gene TRBJ1-2, with 9 bases lining up with TRBD1. Germline CDR1 is KGHSH and CDR2 is LQKENI. Trimming removed 5 bases from V and 3 bases from J; junction bases left unmatched: 4. This CDR3 is 14 amino acids long. The CDR3 nucleotides are TGTGCCAGCTCATACCGGGACAGGGACTATGGCTACACCTTC. This translates into CASSYRDRDYGYTF.

This chain connects TRBV18 to TRBJ2-7; no definite D call. Germline CDR1 is KGHSH and CDR2 is LQKENI. The CDR3 sequence is 12 residues long. Trimming left V 2 bases short and J 5 bases short, with 7 bases between. The CDR3 protein is CASSPGGDEQYF. The CDR3 nucleotides are TGTGCCAGCTCACCAGGCGGCGACGAGCAGTACTTC.

The chain combines TRBV7-3 with TRBJ2-1; TRBD2 is a possible D gene (5 bases). The CDR3 is 15 residues long. In germline, CDR1 is SGHTA, CDR2 FQGTGA. Trimming shortened V by 8 bases and J by 6 bases, and 20 bases separated the two germline ends. CDR3 region: CASGIATNALNEQFF. CDR3 bases: TGTGCCAGCGGAATAGCGACAAACGCCCTCAATGAGCAGTTCTTC.

This chain links TRBV25-1 with TRBJ1-3, with 7 positions matching TRBD1. Germline CDR1 and CDR2: MGHDK and SYGVNS. V lost 4 bases to trimming and J lost 1 base; unmatched junction nucleotides: 7. The CDR3 extends over 16 amino acids. The CDR3 DNA reads as TGTGCCAGCAGTGGAGACAGGGCTTTGTCTGGAAACACCATATATTTT. This sequence encodes CASSGDRALSGNTIYF.

This clone came up once. The CDR3 region is CAITQGQDEQFF. Here the CDR3 DNA reads TGTGCCATCACTCAAGGACAGGATGAGCAGTTCTTC. This chain uses TRBV10-3 with TRBJ2-1; 7 bases are shared with TRBD1. The CDR3 has 12 residues. V gave up 7 bases and J gave up 8 bases; unmatched junction bases: 5. Per the germline V gene, CDR1 is ENHRY and CDR2 is SYGVKD.

The chain combines TRBV19 with TRBJ2-2, with 9 nucleotides matching TRBD1. The CDR3 spans 15 residues. V shed 5 bases, J shed 7 bases, and the junction held 8 bases outside the gene matches. Germline V gene lookup returns CDR1 LNHDA and CDR2 SQIVND (reference sequence). The CDR3 DNA sequence: TGTGCCAGTAGTTTGGGGACAGGGAATGTCGGGGAGCTGTTTTTT. Encoded protein: CASSLGTGNVGELFF.

This sequence joins TRBV5-1 and TRBJ2-5; D is perhaps TRBD1 (6 bases). The V gene lost 2 bases and the J gene lost 1 base, with 6 bases spanning the gap. The CDR3 consists of 13 residues. Germline V CDR1 and CDR2: SGHRS, YFSETQ. In DNA form, the CDR3 reads TGCGCCAGCAGCTTAGGGGGCCAAGAGACCCAGTACTTC. It translates to CASSLGGQETQYF.

This clone was counted between two and nine times. The V gene is TRBV30, the J gene TRBJ1-2; a weak D match, TRBD1 (6 bases). Germline V CDR1 and CDR2: GTSNPN, SVGIG (reference sequence). CDR3 length: 12 amino acids. The V gene lost 4 bases and the J gene lost 4 bases, with 10 bases spanning the gap. The CDR3 DNA reads as TGTGCCTGGAATGACAGGTTCTATGGCTACACCTTC. This gives the protein CAWNDRFYGYTF.

The chain uses TRBV11-3 and TRBJ2-5, with 9 nucleotides matching TRBD2. The length of the CDR3 is 11 residues. Germline trimming cut 11 bases from V and 8 bases from J; bases unmatched to any gene: 6. The V gene's germline CDR1 is SGHNT and CDR2 YENEEA. The CDR3 loop is CAFRLAVTQYF. Written as DNA, the CDR3 is TGTGCCTTTCGACTAGCGGTTACCCAGTACTTC.

This chain links TRBV27 with TRBJ1-3, with D maybe TRBD1 (5 bases). Between the trimmed V and J ends, which lost 5 bases and 0 bases, there was a span of 17 bases. Germline CDR1 is MNHEY and CDR2 is SMNVEV (reference sequence). The CDR3 length is 17 residues. DNA for the CDR3: TGTGCCAGCAGTAGGGGCCCCGTACCCAGCTCTGGAAACACCATATATTTT. It is translated as CASSRGPVPSSGNTIYF.

The chain employs TRBV4-2 and TRBJ2-7; D is unresolved. The CDR3 contains 13 residues. Trimming cost V 0 bases and J 3 bases, with 6 bases left between them. Per the germline V gene, CDR1 is LGHNA and CDR2 is YNFKEQ. CDR3 protein: CASSQELSYEQYF. DNA for the CDR3: TGTGCCAGCAGCCAAGAGCTGAGCTACGAGCAGTACTTC.

CDR3 sequence reads: CSVELAGYEQFF. The DNA for the CDR3 is TGCAGCGTTGAACTAGCGGGATATGAGCAGTTCTTC. The chain carries TRBV29-1 and TRBJ2-1; TRBD2 agrees at 9 bases. V dropped 2 bases and J dropped 8; count of bases not matched to a gene: 1. The CDR3 runs 12 residues. Germline assignment: CDR1 SQVTM and CDR2 ANQGSEA.

This clone was recorded once. V and J are TRBV4-1 and TRBJ2-4; weak D call: TRBD1 (6 bases). Looked up from germline, CDR1 is MGHRA and CDR2 is YSYEKL. V lost 4 bases to trimming and J lost 2 bases, with 21 bases between them. The CDR3 covers 18 residues. The CDR3 nucleotides read TGCGCCAGCAGCCCCGACCAAACTCTCACAGGGTCCAAAAACATTCAGTACTTC. It codes for CASSPDQTLTGSKNIQYF.

The chain employs TRBV7-9 and TRBJ1-1; TRBD1 might be the D (5 bases). CDR1 and CDR2 (germline): SEHNR, FQNEAQ (reference sequence). The CDR3 spans 15 residues. V was pared by 6 bases and J by 1 base, with 15 bases between. CDR3 DNA sequence: TGTGCCAGCAGACGGACACGATTCAAGAACACTGAAGCTTTCTTT. Amino acids: CASRRTRFKNTEAFF.